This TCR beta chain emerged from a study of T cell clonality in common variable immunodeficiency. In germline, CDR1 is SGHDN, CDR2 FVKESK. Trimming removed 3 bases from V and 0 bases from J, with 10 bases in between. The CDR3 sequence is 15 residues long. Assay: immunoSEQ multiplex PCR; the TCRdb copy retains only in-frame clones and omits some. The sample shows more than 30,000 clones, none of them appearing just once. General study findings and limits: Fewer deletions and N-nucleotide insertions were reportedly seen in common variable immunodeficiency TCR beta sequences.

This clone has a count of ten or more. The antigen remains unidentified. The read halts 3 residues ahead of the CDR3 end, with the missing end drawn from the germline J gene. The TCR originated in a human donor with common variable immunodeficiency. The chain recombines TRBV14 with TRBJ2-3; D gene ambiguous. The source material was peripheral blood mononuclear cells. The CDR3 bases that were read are TGTGCCAGCAGCCACCTTATTCTTAGCACAGATACG. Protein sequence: CASSHLILSTDT. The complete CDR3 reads CASSHLILSTDTQYF.